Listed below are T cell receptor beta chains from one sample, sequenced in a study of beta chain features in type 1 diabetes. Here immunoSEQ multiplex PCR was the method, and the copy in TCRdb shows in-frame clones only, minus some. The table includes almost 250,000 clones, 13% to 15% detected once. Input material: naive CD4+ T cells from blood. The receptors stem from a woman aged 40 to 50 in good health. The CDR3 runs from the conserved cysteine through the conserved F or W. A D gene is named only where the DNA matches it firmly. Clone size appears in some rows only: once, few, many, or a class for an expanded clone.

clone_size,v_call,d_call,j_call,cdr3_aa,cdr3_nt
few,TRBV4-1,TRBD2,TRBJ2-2,CASSQEGLADRLFF,TGCGCCAGCAGCCAAGAAGGACTAGCAGATAGGCTGTTTTTT
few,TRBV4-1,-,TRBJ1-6,CASSGGRQRVSPLHF,TGCGCCAGCAGCGGCGGACGGCAGAGGGTTTCACCCCTCCACTTT
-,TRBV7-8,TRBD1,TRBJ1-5,CASSLLQGAYQPQHF,TGTGCCAGCAGCTTACTGCAGGGGGCCTATCAGCCCCAGCATTTT
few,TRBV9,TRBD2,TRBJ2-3,CASSGAGGRTDTQYF,TGTGCCAGCAGCGGGGCGGGGGGGCGCACAGATACGCAGTATTTT
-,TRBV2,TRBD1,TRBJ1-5,CASSLGQVSNQPQHF,TGTGCCAGCAGTTTGGGACAGGTTAGCAATCAGCCCCAGCATTTT
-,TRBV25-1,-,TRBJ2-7,CASPPGLQYF,TGTGCCAGCCCCCCGGGGTTGCAGTACTTC
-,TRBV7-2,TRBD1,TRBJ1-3,CARSLRQGGNTIYF,TGTGCCAGAAGCTTAAGACAGGGTGGAAACACCATATATTTT
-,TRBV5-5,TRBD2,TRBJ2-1,CASSLVSGGTNEQFF,TGTGCCAGCAGCTTGGTAAGCGGGGGGACCAATGAGCAGTTCTTC
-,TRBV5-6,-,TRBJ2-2,CASSMTVENTGELFF,TGTGCCAGCAGCATGACTGTAGAGAACACCGGGGAGCTGTTTTTT
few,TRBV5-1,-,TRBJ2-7,CASSFGQGSSYEQYF,TGCGCCAGCAGCTTTGGCCAGGGGAGCTCCTACGAGCAGTACTTC
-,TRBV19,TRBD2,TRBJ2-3,CASSAPTLAESTDTQYF,TGTGCCAGTAGTGCCCCGACACTAGCGGAAAGCACAGATACGCAGTATTTT
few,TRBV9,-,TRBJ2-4,CASSAGLAKNIQYF,TGTGCCAGCAGCGCTGGACTAGCCAAAAACATTCAGTACTTC
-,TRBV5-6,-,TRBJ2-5,CASSSSGRETQYF,TGTGCCAGCAGCTCTTCAGGCCGGGAGACCCAGTACTTC
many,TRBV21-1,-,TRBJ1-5,CASSNTGGSNQPQHF,TGTGCCAGCAGCAATACAGGGGGTAGCAATCAGCCCCAGCATTTT
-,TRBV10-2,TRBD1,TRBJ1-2,CASSGDRGSYTF,TGCGCCAGCAGTGGGGACAGGGGTAGCTACACCTTC
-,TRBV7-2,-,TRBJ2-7,CASSRAALSYEQYF,TGTGCCAGCAGCCGCGCGGCCCTCTCCTACGAGCAGTACTTC
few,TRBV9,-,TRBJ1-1,CASSVTLGTLNTEAFF,TGTGCCAGCAGCGTCACCCTCGGGACATTGAACACTGAAGCTTTCTTT
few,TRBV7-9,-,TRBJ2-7,CASSGHRDPIHYEQYF,TGTGCCAGCAGCGGCCACAGGGACCCGATCCACTACGAGCAGTACTTC
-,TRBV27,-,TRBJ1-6,CASSFEGVGNSPLHF,TGTGCCAGCAGTTTCGAGGGTGTAGGCAATTCACCCCTCCACTTT
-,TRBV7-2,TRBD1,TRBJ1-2,CASIKDRGYGYTF,TGTGCCAGCATTAAGGACAGGGGTTATGGCTACACCTTC
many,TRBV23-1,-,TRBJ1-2,CASTGYGYTF,TGCGCCAGCACAGGGTATGGCTACACCTTC
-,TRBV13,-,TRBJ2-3,CASSSGGRGPDTQYF,TGTGCCAGCAGCTCCGGGGGGCGGGGCCCAGATACGCAGTATTTT
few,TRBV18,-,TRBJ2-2,CASSLTGPNTGELFF,TGTGCCAGCTCATTAACGGGTCCTAACACCGGGGAGCTGTTTTTT
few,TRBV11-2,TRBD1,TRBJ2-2,CASSPGGQGYGELFF,TGTGCCAGCAGCCCTGGGGGACAGGGATACGGGGAGCTGTTTTTT
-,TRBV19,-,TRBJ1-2,CASQRENYGYTF,TGTGCCAGTCAGAGGGAGAACTATGGCTACACCTTC
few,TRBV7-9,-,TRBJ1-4,CASSLGRGTTNEKLFF,TGTGCCAGCAGCTTAGGCCGGGGGACAACTAATGAAAAACTGTTTTTT
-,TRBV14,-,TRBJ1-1,CASSQPGLPYTEAFF,TGTGCCAGCAGCCAACCGGGACTCCCCTACACTGAAGCTTTCTTT
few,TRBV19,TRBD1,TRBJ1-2,CASSRQGIALYGYTF,TGTGCCAGTAGTCGACAGGGGATCGCCCTCTATGGCTACACCTTC
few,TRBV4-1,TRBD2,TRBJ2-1,CASSHIGLADNEQFF,TGCGCCAGCAGCCATATTGGACTAGCGGACAATGAGCAGTTCTTC
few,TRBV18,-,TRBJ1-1,CASSPVGTGDTEAFF,TGTGCCAGCTCACCAGTCGGGACTGGTGACACTGAAGCTTTCTTT
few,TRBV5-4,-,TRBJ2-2,CASSRALPSGELFF,TGTGCCAGCAGCCGCGCACTGCCCTCTGGGGAGCTGTTTTTT
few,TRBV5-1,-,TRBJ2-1,CASSLAVENEQFF,TGCGCCAGCAGCTTGGCGGTCGAGAATGAGCAGTTCTTC
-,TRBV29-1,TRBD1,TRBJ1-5,CSVLTGNSNQPQHF,TGCAGCGTCTTGACAGGGAATAGCAATCAGCCCCAGCATTTT
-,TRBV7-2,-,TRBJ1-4,CASSLYNEKLFF,TGTGCCAGCAGCTTGTATAATGAAAAACTGTTTTTT
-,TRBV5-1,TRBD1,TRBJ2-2,CASSFDRVTGELFF,TGCGCCAGCAGCTTTGACAGGGTCACCGGGGAGCTGTTTTTT
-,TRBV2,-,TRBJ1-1,CASIGGLLSTEAFF,TGTGCCAGCATTGGGGGCCTACTTTCCACTGAAGCTTTCTTT
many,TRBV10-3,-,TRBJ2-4,CAISESLNIQYF,TGTGCCATCAGTGAGTCCCTAAACATTCAGTACTTC
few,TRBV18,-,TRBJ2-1,CASSPLTSRPGGSNEQFF,TGTGCCAGCTCACCACTAACCTCTCGGCCCGGAGGATCCAATGAGCAGTTCTTC
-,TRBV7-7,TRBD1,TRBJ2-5,CASSFRGTGQETQYF,TGTGCTAGCAGCTTCCGCGGGACAGGCCAAGAGACCCAGTACTTC
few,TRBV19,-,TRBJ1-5,CASSIGTQGAANQPQHF,TGTGCCAGTAGTATAGGCACACAGGGTGCGGCCAATCAGCCCCAGCATTTT
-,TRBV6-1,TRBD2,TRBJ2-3,CASSDGTSGVDTQYF,TGTGCCAGCAGTGACGGGACTAGCGGGGTCGATACGCAGTATTTT
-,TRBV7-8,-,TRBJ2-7,CASSLSGSGTPYEQYF,TGTGCCAGCAGCTTAAGTGGGTCAGGTACGCCCTACGAGCAGTACTTC
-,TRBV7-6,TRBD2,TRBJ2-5,CASSSASGGETQYF,TGTGCCAGCAGCTCCGCCTCGGGAGGTGAGACCCAGTACTTC
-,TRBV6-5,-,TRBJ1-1,CASSAGQGRTEAFF,TGTGCCAGCAGCGCTGGGCAGGGCCGCACTGAAGCTTTCTTT
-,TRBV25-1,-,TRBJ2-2,CASSGQGTIGELFF,TGTGCCAGCAGTGGTCAGGGGACGATCGGGGAGCTGTTTTTT
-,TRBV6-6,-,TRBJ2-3,CASSYFGGADTQYF,TGTGCCAGCAGTTACTTTGGGGGCGCGGATACGCAGTATTTT
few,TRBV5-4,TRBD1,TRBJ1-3,CASSPDRADTIYF,TGTGCCAGCAGCCCGGACAGGGCGGACACCATATATTTT
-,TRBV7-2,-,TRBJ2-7,CASSFHGAGQRGSYEQYF,TGTGCCAGCAGCTTTCATGGAGCGGGTCAAAGAGGTTCCTACGAGCAGTACTTC
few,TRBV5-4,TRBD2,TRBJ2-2,CASSFGRGLNTGELFF,TGTGCCAGCAGCTTCGGGCGGGGGTTAAACACCGGGGAGCTGTTTTTT
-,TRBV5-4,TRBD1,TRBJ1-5,CAAGTVPNQPQHF,TGTGCCGCAGGGACAGTACCTAATCAGCCCCAGCATTTT
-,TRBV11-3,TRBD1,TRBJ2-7,CASSLDGTGVYEQYF,TGTGCCAGCAGCTTAGATGGGACAGGGGTCTACGAGCAGTACTTC
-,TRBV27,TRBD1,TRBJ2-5,CASSSPGQGSETQYF,TGTGCCAGCAGTTCTCCGGGACAGGGATCAGAGACCCAGTACTTC
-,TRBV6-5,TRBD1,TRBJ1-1,CASSYDTGGFRAFF,TGTGCCAGCAGTTACGACACAGGGGGCTTTCGCGCTTTCTTT
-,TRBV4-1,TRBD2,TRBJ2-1,CASSPVGLAGFNEQFF,TGCGCCAGCAGCCCAGTTGGACTAGCGGGGTTCAATGAGCAGTTCTTC
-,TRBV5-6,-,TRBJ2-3,CASSLDSGETDTQYF,TGTGCCAGCAGCTTGGATTCAGGGGAAACAGATACGCAGTATTTT
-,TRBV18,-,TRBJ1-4,CASSPPVTTNEKLFF,TGTGCCAGCTCACCCCCCGTTACAACTAATGAAAAACTGTTTTTT
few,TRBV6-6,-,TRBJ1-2,CASRRLGQGYGYTF,TGTGCCAGCAGGAGACTAGGTCAGGGCTATGGCTACACCTTC
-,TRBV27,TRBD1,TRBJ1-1,CASRRQGNTEAFF,TGTGCCAGCAGACGACAGGGGAACACTGAAGCTTTCTTT
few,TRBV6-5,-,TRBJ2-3,CASSLKRASRGDTQYF,TGTGCCAGCAGTTTGAAACGGGCCTCCAGGGGAGATACGCAGTATTTT
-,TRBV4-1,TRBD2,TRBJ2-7,CASRPTSGATYEQYF,TGCGCCAGCAGGCCGACTAGCGGGGCAACCTACGAGCAGTACTTC